This T cell receptor beta chain was observed in a study of cytomegalovirus exposure and HLA in healthy donors. Background on the study: Of roughly 360 genotyped donors, roughly 81% grouped in the Caucasian-associated ancestry cluster.

Study results and limitations: When the data were analyzed later, several of the most significant clusters appeared to be linked to common viral pathogens. In a later analysis, a missense DCLRE1C variant was linked to TCR beta V- and J-gene trimming. Later, an analysis showed that TCR beta chains associated with HLA were more clonally expanded than others that were equally common.

Notes on this clone: The antigen is undetermined.

CDR3 length: 14 residues. V trimming: 5 bases; J trimming: 6 bases; junction bases outside the gene matches: 7. Germline V lookup: CDR1 MNHEY, CDR2 SVGAGI. It was with 60 Vbeta and 13 Jbeta primers that the PCR ran. Data came from immunoSEQ multiplex PCR; TCRdb stores just in-frame clones and leaves some out. The table has about 120,000 clones, about three quarters seen once. This rearrangement joins TRBV6-5 to TRBJ1-2; 9 bases are shared with TRBD1. The source is a female donor in good health and CMV-seronegative. Sequenced input: PBMCs. The CDR3, as DNA: TGTGCCAGCAGTCGACAGGGGGGGAGTCATGGCTACACCTTC. Translated, it gives CASSRQGGSHGYTF.